The rows below give T cell receptor beta chains drawn from one sample of a study of beta chain features in type 1 diabetes. TCRdb's table, derived via immunoSEQ multiplex PCR, lists solely in-frame clones and lacks some. The sample contains a few hundred thousand clones, about 11% of which appear only once. Sequencing was performed on central memory CD4+ T cells from blood. The receptors were gathered from a man aged 18 to 30 in good health. Each CDR3 is given with its conserved first and last residue. The order of the fields is CDR3 protein, CDR3 DNA, clone size, D gene, V gene, J gene. The D gene is left open where the match is weak. Only part of the rows carry a size: once, few, many, or a class if the clone is expanded.

CASSQDYILAGGLAYEQYF	TGCGCCAGCAGCCAAGATTATATCCTAGCGGGAGGCTTGGCCTACGAGCAGTACTTC	few	TRBD2	TRBV4-3	TRBJ2-7
CASTINEKLFF	TGTGCCAGCACCATTAATGAAAAACTGTTTTTT	few	.	TRBV28	TRBJ1-4
CASSVSGRNEQFF	TGTGCCAGCAGCGTTAGCGGGAGGAATGAGCAGTTCTTC	.	TRBD2	TRBV9	TRBJ2-1
CASSLPGQSSYEQYF	TGTGCCAGCAGCTTACCAGGACAGAGCTCCTACGAGCAGTACTTC	few	.	TRBV5-4	TRBJ2-7
CASSVNYGYTF	TGTGCCAGCAGCGTGAACTATGGCTACACCTTC	many	.	TRBV9	TRBJ1-2
CASSPPGSGRAWGTDTQYF	TGTGCCAGCAGCCCCCCGGGGAGCGGGAGGGCTTGGGGCACAGATACGCAGTATTTT	.	TRBD2	TRBV7-9	TRBJ2-3
CSVEVVQGNEQFF	TGCAGCGTTGAAGTTGTTCAGGGCAATGAGCAGTTCTTC	.	.	TRBV29-1	TRBJ2-1
CAWSPDRSLGEAFF	TGTGCCTGGAGTCCTGACAGGAGTCTTGGGGAAGCTTTCTTT	.	.	TRBV30	TRBJ1-1
CAWRDTGFQETQYF	TGTGCCTGGAGGGATACAGGATTTCAGGAGACCCAGTACTTC	.	.	TRBV30	TRBJ2-5
CASSFSVLAGDYEQYF	TGTGCCAGCAGCTTTTCAGTTCTAGCGGGAGACTACGAGCAGTACTTC	few	TRBD2	TRBV7-9	TRBJ2-7